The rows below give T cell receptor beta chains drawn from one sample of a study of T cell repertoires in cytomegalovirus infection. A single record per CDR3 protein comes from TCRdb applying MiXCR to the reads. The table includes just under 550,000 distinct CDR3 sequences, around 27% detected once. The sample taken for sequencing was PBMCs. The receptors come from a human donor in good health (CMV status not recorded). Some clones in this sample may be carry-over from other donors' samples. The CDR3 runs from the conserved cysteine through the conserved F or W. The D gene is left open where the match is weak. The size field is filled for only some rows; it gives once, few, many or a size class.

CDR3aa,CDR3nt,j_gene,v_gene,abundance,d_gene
CASSFYRGLWGNNEKLFF,TGTGCCAGCAGTTTTTACAGGGGTCTATGGGGGAATAATGAAAAACTGTTTTTT,TRBJ1-4,TRBV28,many,TRBD1
CSATQGAAVAYTF,TGCAGTGCAACGCAGGGGGCTGCGGTAGCCTACACCTTC,TRBJ1-2,TRBV20-1,few,TRBD1
CASSQEVGETQYF,TGTGCCAGCAGCCAAGAAGTTGGAGAGACCCAGTACTTC,TRBJ2-5,TRBV14,few,.
CASNDGGIYGYTF,TGTGCCAGCAACGACGGGGGAATATATGGCTACACCTTC,TRBJ1-2,TRBV12-3/TRBV12-4,few,.
CASSLEVLGEVEQYF,TGTGCCAGCAGCTTAGAGGTTTTAGGGGAGGTCGAGCAGTACTTC,TRBJ2-7,TRBV7-9,few,.
CASSDYSVGGGAYNEQFF,TGTGCCAGCAGCGACTATAGCGTAGGGGGAGGGGCCTACAATGAGCAGTTCTTC,TRBJ2-1,TRBV9,.,.
CASGDPGQGSAEAFF,TGTGCTAGTGGTGACCCGGGACAGGGGAGCGCTGAAGCTTTCTTT,TRBJ1-1,TRBV12-5,.,TRBD1
CASSLQGARETQYF,TGTGCCAGCAGTTTACAGGGGGCGAGGGAGACCCAGTACTTC,TRBJ2-5,TRBV27,.,TRBD1
CASTGDGGSTEAFF,TGTGCCAGCACAGGCGATGGGGGATCCACTGAAGCTTTCTTT,TRBJ1-1,TRBV7-2,many,.
CASSPRRGGQPEAFF,TGTGCCAGCAGTCCAAGGAGGGGGGGCCAGCCTGAAGCTTTCTTT,TRBJ1-1,TRBV27,few,.
CASRGEGEAFF,TGTGCCAGCAGGGGGGAGGGCGAAGCTTTCTTT,TRBJ1-1,TRBV6-5,.,.
CASSADRGMGTEAFF,TGTGCCAGCAGCGCAGACAGGGGTATGGGTACTGAAGCTTTCTTT,TRBJ1-1,TRBV7-2,many,TRBD1
CASSSSAKNIQYF,TGTGCCAGCAGCTCCAGCGCCAAAAACATTCAGTACTTC,TRBJ2-4,TRBV7-2,many,.
CASSPLLAGVGKYTDTQYF,TGTGCCAGCAGCCCCTTACTAGCGGGAGTCGGGAAGTACACAGATACGCAGTATTTT,TRBJ2-3,TRBV14,few,TRBD2